This T cell receptor beta chain derives from a study of human T cells and chemical hapten exposure (dated by TCRdb to the early 2020s). About the full investigation: For sensitization, 2% DPC in acetone was applied to a roughly 2 cm by roughly 2 cm area of upper inner arm skin. Throughout the roughly 25-week study period, patients were also given weekly therapeutic DPC doses on the scalp. Patch tests used Finn chambers with 0.01% DPC on the upper back, scored after 6 days by International Contact Dermatitis Research Group standards. The patient cohort, mostly female, included alopecia areata with under or over 50% scalp involvement, alopecia totalis and alopecia universalis. The libraries were sequenced as a pool, and the TCR yield per sample differed mostly because of small variations in library volumes within the pool. Peripheral blood TCR repertoire changes were tracked in vivo in alopecia patients during primary and secondary sensitization to the hapten diphenylcyclopropenone (DPC). Blood samples were taken from patients before sensitization (week 0) and then at 2, 6 and about 24 weeks after DPC sensitization. Blood for TCR sequencing was provided by twenty-nine alopecia patients at one to four time points (pre-sensitization, 2, 6 and 24 weeks). Results and caveats for the whole study, not just this receptor: Patch test score correlated positively with the number of PT1 expanded TCRs, reaching significance at thresholds 8, 16 and 32 but not at 4. Expanded TCRs formed significantly more large CDR3 similarity clusters than pre-sensitization or healthy control sets, consistent with antigen-driven responses. DPC sensitization did not change the number of TCRs with a frequency above 1 in 1000, and there was no evidence of changes in global repertoire structure. Because every patient had alopecia, a presumed autoimmune disease, the patients' immune response might differ from that of healthy individuals. After repeated subsampling, changes were observed in the strength of the expansion versus patch-test correlation and in the threshold at which the correlation became significant.

The library was obtained by RACE. Instrument on record: NextSeq 500. During library preparation, unique molecular identifiers were attached to individual cDNA molecules so that TCRs could be counted quantitatively and reproducibly. Both TCR alpha and TCR beta chains were sequenced from each blood RNA sample. The authors' analysis ran thus. A median of approximately 100,000 TCRs per sample was observed, with a range of roughly 23,224 to 750,000. The Decombinator software suite was used to annotate the V, J and CDR3 of the TCR reads. To make PS versus PT1 abundance plots, every sample was subsampled to the same number of TCRs (28,000). Expanded TCRs were defined as absent before sensitization and observed at least eight times at the 2-week time point. TCRdb reanalyzed the raw reads on its own, using fastp at Q25 for trimming and MiXCR for clone calling, and kept in-frame beta chains. Identical CDR3 protein sequences are pooled into one entry, listed with their most common genes and DNA. TCRdb, not the original authors, processed these V and J calls. A total of about 380,000 distinct CDR3 sequences appear in this sample, about 4.8% of them only once. Roughly 2.4% of the sample is in the top ten clones.

CDR3 length: 16 amino acids, cysteine to phenylalanine. The retained sequence is limited to the CDR3, 48 bases, with the frame set at the first base. V is pared back by 3 bases and J by 0 bases, with 11 bases lying between the germline termini. The germline V gene (reference sequence) supplies CDR1 SEHNR and CDR2 FQNEAQ. This clonotype was observed a few times. Its antigen is unknown. Per-nucleotide qualities are absent, and no much larger clonotype sits a single base away. The time point label on this specimen signifies: patch test 1, 2 weeks after DPC sensitization. The sample's treatment or condition label is to be understood as: therapeutic diphenylcyclopropenone sensitization with weekly scalp DPC. Blood at each patch-test visit was drawn before the patch test was applied. Patients were eligible if aged 18 to 70, diagnosed with alopecia and judged suitable for DPC therapy, and pregnant patients were excluded. Unfractionated whole blood was collected in Tempus Blood RNA tubes, and total RNA was extracted from that blood.

Recombination joined TRBV7-9 with TRBJ2-2, and possibly TRBD1, on 6 matching bases. Sequencing used whole blood, obtained in connection with sensitization to the hapten diphenylcyclopropenone (DPC). The receptor was isolated from a woman aged 50 to 60 with alopecia areata. Some clones in this sample may be carry-over from other donors' samples. The CDR3 region has the sequence CASSFLTGSNTGELFF. Here is the DNA: TGTGCCAGCAGCTTCTTGACAGGATCGAACACCGGGGAGCTGTTTTTT.